The text below deals with one TCR beta chain. Its antigen is as yet unknown. This entry comes from a study of lymphopenia after photon versus proton radiotherapy. Study-level points and caveats: After lymphocyte nadir, photon-treated repertoires showed oligoclonal expansion, especially CD8+ Temra. A bigger post-nadir fall in TCR diversity correlated inversely with survival time in deceased patients. Proton therapy kept repertoires fairly stable, unlike photons, which gained effector/memory cells.

Measured with immunoSEQ multiplex PCR; TCRdb has only the in-frame clones, and not every one. The sample lists 20,000 to 30,000 clones; around nine tenths were seen once. The germline V gene has CDR1 SGHDT and CDR2 YYEEEE. The CDR3 is made up of 13 amino acids. Trimming stripped 0 bases from V and 7 bases from J, with 11 bases between. This chain joins TRBV5-6 and TRBJ2-7; D may be TRBD1 (7 bases). The specimen comprised peripheral blood, sampled from a patient treated with photon-based radiotherapy. The source is a woman aged 45-59 years with cholangiocarcinoma. CDR3 bases: TGTGCCAGCAGCTTGGTTCAGGGGGGTGAGCAGTACTTC. Translated, it gives CASSLVQGGEQYF.